This entry features one T cell receptor beta chain sequence. The entry originates in a study of regulatory T cells in long-lasting Graves disease. The germline V gene encodes CDR1 SGHRS and CDR2 YFSETQ. V lost 3 bases, J lost 2 bases, and 8 bases stayed unmatched. The CDR3 contains 16 residues. Sample time point: newly diagnosed GD, antithyroid drugs for less than 3 months. PBMC RNA was the source of the TCR library. In building TCR beta libraries, iRepertoire HTBI primers were used together with Arm-PCR of CDR3 regions. TCRdb re-derived calls from the multiplex PCR reads in MiXCR, one entry per CDR3 protein. In the table there are 500,000 or so distinct CDR3 sequences, around 16% of which are singletons. These data were also reused for a study on T cells in Graves' hyperthyroidism and ophthalmopathy. From that report: Using the HTBI primer set, a first-round RT-PCR was run on the TCR CDR3.

V gene TRBV5-1 combines with J gene TRBJ2-7; 10 positions match TRBD2. The sample consisted of peripheral blood mononuclear cells (PBMCs), taken at new diagnosis, from a patient treated with antithyroid drugs. This receptor was obtained from a man in his forties with Graves disease. The CDR3 sequence: CASSSGLAQITYEQYF. The CDR3 DNA is TGCGCCAGCAGCTCGGGACTAGCGCAAATAACCTACGAGCAGTACTTC.